This TCR beta chain was documented in a study of T cell repertoires in cytomegalovirus infection. Remarks on this clonotype: Its antigen remains unidentified.

TCRdb recomputed calls from the reads with MiXCR, one row per CDR3 protein. The sample lists 110,000 to 150,000 distinct CDR3 sequences, about 31% seen once, with 52% in the top ten. V gave up 6 bases and J gave up 0 bases, with 8 bases separating them. CDR1 and CDR2 (germline): WSHSY, SAAADI. The CDR3 is 13 amino acids. The chain uses TRBV10-2 and TRBJ2-5; D unresolved. Sample: CD8+ T cells from cultured PBMCs, taken from culture after CMV antigen stimulation. The sequence derives from a human donor in good health (CMV status not recorded). Some clones in this sample may be carry-over from other donors' samples. This chain's CDR3 is CASSQDYQETQYF. The CDR3 nucleotides read TGCGCCAGCAGCCAAGACTACCAAGAGACCCAGTACTTC.